A single sample is the source of the 13 T cell receptor beta chains below, sequenced in a study of a mutant IDH1 vaccine in newly diagnosed glioma. Method: immunoSEQ multiplex PCR; TCRdb's copy keeps in-frame clones and lacks some. This sample has about 33,000 clones, with 88% found just once. Time point given: baseline, week 1 (first vaccination visit). Treatment indicated: pre-vaccination baseline after standard-of-care therapy. This material consisted of PBMCs, taken from a glioma patient treated with radiotherapy, temozolomide or both. The receptors derive from a woman aged 35 to 49 with glioma.

This clone appeared once. The chain uses TRBV7-8 and TRBJ2-3; D might be TRBD2 (5 bases). The CDR3 runs 13 residues. V dropped 4 bases and J dropped 8 bases, with 13 bases sitting between them. CDR1 and CDR2 from the germline V gene are SGHVS and FQNEAQ. The CDR3 bases are TGTGCCAGCAGCTCCCTCAACGCGGGTACGCAGTATTTT. It translates to CASSSLNAGTQYF.

The chain is built from TRBV10-1 and TRBJ1-5, with unresolved D. Germline V gene sequence: CDR1 WNHNN, CDR2 SYGVQD (reference sequence). V was shortened by 3 bases and J by 5 bases, with 11 bases between the two germline ends. The CDR3 is made up of 14 amino acids. CDR3 loop: CASSDRCNDQPQHF. The DNA for the CDR3 is TGCGCCAGCAGTGACAGATGCAATGATCAGCCCCAGCATTTT.

The rearrangement links TRBV2 to TRBJ1-2; the D gene is possibly TRBD1 (5 bases). CDR3 length: 13 amino acids. Germline CDR1 SNHLY, CDR2 FYNNEI. Trimming cost V 4 bases and J 5 bases, with 11 bases left between them. The CDR3 region is CASSVRAGYGYTF. CDR3 DNA: TGTGCCAGCAGTGTCAGGGCAGGGTATGGCTACACCTTC.

This sequence joins TRBV28 and TRBJ1-1, with no clear D. The CDR3 runs to 13 residues. The germline V gene encodes CDR1 MDHEN and CDR2 SYDVKM. V was cut by 6 bases and J by 7 bases, with 15 bases left in between. CDR3 loop: CASRLGGFIEAFF. The DNA of the CDR3 is TGTGCCAGCAGACTCGGAGGGTTTATTGAAGCTTTCTTT.

The rearrangement joins TRBV4-3 to TRBJ2-7, with D perhaps matching TRBD2 (6 bases). CDR3 length equals 16 residues. Germline assignment: CDR1 LGHNA and CDR2 YSLEER. The V gene lost 3 bases and the J gene lost 2 bases, with 17 bases spanning the gap. The CDR3: CASSHTGGTGTYEQYF. The CDR3 DNA reads TGCGCCAGCAGCCATACCGGCGGGACGGGAACCTACGAGCAGTACTTC.

The J gene is TRBJ1-1, the V gene TRBV4-2; tentative D call: TRBD1 (5 bases). The CDR3 sequence is 17 residues long. With 2 bases removed from V and 0 bases from J, the gap between germline ends came to 16 bases. In germline, CDR1 is LGHNA, CDR2 YNFKEQ. CDR3 residues: CASSQIGGGGLNTEAFF. The CDR3 DNA reads TGTGCCAGCAGCCAAATCGGGGGAGGTGGGCTGAACACTGAAGCTTTCTTT.

This clone was seen only once. The rearrangement links TRBV5-1 to TRBJ2-7, with 7 nucleotides matching TRBD2. V was clipped by 0 bases and J by 3 bases; unmatched bases: 3. The CDR3 spans 14 residues. CDR1 is SGHRS, CDR2 YFSETQ, per germline. The CDR3 is CASSLAGGNYEQYF. CDR3 DNA: TGCGCCAGCAGCTTGGCCGGGGGGAACTACGAGCAGTACTTC.

The chain employs TRBV25-1 and TRBJ2-1; a possible D gene is TRBD2 (6 bases). Trimming removed 0 bases from V and 4 bases from J, with 16 bases in between. Germline CDR1 MGHDK, CDR2 SYGVNS. The CDR3 consists of 17 residues. CDR3 in DNA: TGTGCCAGCAGTGAATATAGGCCTAGCGTAACGTACAATGAGCAGTTCTTC. It encodes CASSEYRPSVTYNEQFF.

The J gene is TRBJ2-5, the V gene TRBV7-8; D gene unclear. Trimming cost V 5 bases and J 2 bases, with 9 bases left between them. CDR1 SGHVS and CDR2 FQNEAQ come from the germline V gene. The CDR3 is 13 amino acids. CDR3 residues: CASSPDFQETQYF. The CDR3 DNA sequence: TGTGCCAGCAGCCCAGACTTTCAAGAGACCCAGTACTTC.

This chain links TRBV2 with TRBJ2-7; 7 bases are shared with TRBD1. The length of the CDR3 is 15 residues. Germline values: CDR1 SNHLY, CDR2 FYNNEI. V shed 1 base and J 2 bases; nucleotides not matched to a gene: 5. CDR3 DNA sequence: TGTGCCAGCAGTGAAGGGACAGGAGAAGCCTACGAGCAGTACTTC. Its protein product is CASSEGTGEAYEQYF.

The rearrangement links TRBV5-1 to TRBJ1-2; no clear D. This CDR3 comprises 15 residues. V shed 2 bases and J shed 0 bases, with 11 bases lying between them. The germline V gene has CDR1 SGHRS and CDR2 YFSETQ. The CDR3 spells CASSFSLNSNYGYTF. The CDR3 DNA reads TGCGCCAGCAGCTTTAGTCTGAACTCTAACTATGGCTACACCTTC.

This sequence joins TRBV5-1 and TRBJ2-3; 7 bases map to TRBD1. The CDR3 length is 15 residues. V dropped 4 bases and J dropped 1; count of bases not matched to a gene: 6. The germline V gene has CDR1 SGHRS and CDR2 YFSETQ. The CDR3 DNA is TGCGCCAGCAGCGAGGGACAGACCCGCACAGATACGCAGTATTTT. Translation gives CASSEGQTRTDTQYF.

This chain connects TRBV15 to TRBJ1-1; unclear D gene. V was clipped by 1 base and J by 1 base, with 10 bases between them. The CDR3 is 15 residues long. Germline CDR1 LNHNV, CDR2 YYDKDF (reference sequence). CDR3 protein: CATSRVPGTNTEAFF. The CDR3 nucleotides are TGTGCCACCAGCAGAGTTCCGGGAACGAACACTGAAGCTTTCTTT.